This TCR beta chain comes out of a study of patients and donors after allogeneic stem cell transplantation. V dropped 5 bases and J dropped 5 bases, with 19 bases sitting between them. This CDR3 has 15 amino acids. Germline CDR1 DFQATT, CDR2 SNEGSKA (reference sequence). This clonotype has at least ten counts. TCRdb redid the calling of the RT-PCR reads with MiXCR, one entry per CDR3 protein. Seen here are fewer than 95,000 distinct CDR3 sequences, just under 5% observed once, and the top ten hold 2.5% to 3%. This sequence joins TRBV20-1 and TRBJ1-5, with a tentative D call TRBD1 (6 bases). The receptor's source is a human donor who was either an allogeneic HSCT recipient or a stem cell or donor lymphocyte infusion donor (not recorded which). It is not recorded whose cells these are; they may come from a transplant donor. Sequenced sample: blood, either unsorted or a sorted T cell fraction (not recorded which). The DNA for the CDR3 is TGCAGTGCTGGAAAATCAGGGGTTAGTGATCAGCCCCAGCATTTT. Translated, it gives CSAGKSGVSDQPQHF.